Following are 20 T cell receptor beta chains from one sample sequenced in a study of tumor and adjacent non-tumor tissue in lung cancer. A modified ARM-PCR protocol with three rounds of nested PCR amplified TCRbeta. Each CDR3 protein is one row after TCRdb ran MiXCR on the multiplex PCR reads. The table has about 110,000 distinct CDR3 sequences, roughly 84% seen once. RNA was extracted from bulk tissue without any cell sorting. Material: lung tumor tissue. These receptors came from a man aged 65 to 85 with non-small cell lung cancer.

With regard to this clonotype: A read error may produce the germline difference seen at one junction end. Here the CDR3 reads CASSARQGGTSGGNILTF. The DNA of the CDR3 is TGTGCCAGCAGCGCGAGACAGGGAGGGACCTCTGGGGGCAACATCCTGACTTTC. The rearrangement links TRBV5-6 to TRBJ2-6; TRBD1 or TRBD2 may be the D gene (7 bases each). Germline CDR1 and CDR2: SGHDT and YYEEEE. This CDR3 is built from 18 residues.

This CDR3 reads CSADVVGNTGELFF. CDR3 DNA sequence: TGCAGCGCTGACGTAGTGGGGAACACCGGGGAGCTGTTTTTT. This chain joins TRBV29-1 and TRBJ2-2; D unclear. Germline CDR1 is SQVTM and CDR2 is ANQGSEA. This CDR3 has 14 residues. Between the trimmed V and J ends, which lost 7 bases and 1 base, there was a span of 13 bases.

In regard to this clonotype: The junction and the germline gene differ at one end; a read error may be behind it. This rearrangement joins TRBV4-1 to TRBJ1-5; the D gene is possibly TRBD1 (5 bases). Germline loops: CDR1 MGHRA, CDR2 YSYEKL. CDR3 length: 15 amino acids. CDR3 sequence: CVSSQVAGSNKPQHF. CDR3 in DNA: TGCGTCAGCAGCCAAGTCGCAGGGAGCAATAAGCCCCAGCATTTT.

Turning to this clonotype: Just one base apart from a much larger clone, this may be a read error. The chain carries TRBV20-1 and TRBJ1-1, with D unresolved. Looked up from germline, CDR1 is DFQATT and CDR2 is SNEGSKA (reference sequence). The CDR3 consists of 14 residues. V shed 0 bases and J shed 5 bases, with 13 bases lying between them. DNA of the CDR3: TGCAGTGCTAGAGATCGAACAGAGTGGACTGAAGCTTTCTTT. Translated, it gives CSARDRTEWTEAFF.

Points on this clonotype: The CDR3 ends on some other residue instead of the conserved phenylalanine or tryptophan, so this is likely a read error. Because the CDR3's place on the DNA is in doubt, the DNA is left out and the CDR3 is given as listed by TCRdb. This chain connects TRBV5-5 to TRBJ1-1; the D call TRBD1 from the table was never checked on the DNA. The CDR3 adds up to 14 amino acids, both ends counted. Germline assignment: CDR1 SGHKS and CDR2 YYEKEE (reference sequence). This chain's CDR3 is CASNPDITNTEALS.

This clonotype came up many times. V and J are TRBV29-1 and TRBJ2-5; 9 nucleotides agree with TRBD2. This CDR3 is 14 amino acids long. The trim removed 7 bases at V and 5 bases at J, leaving 11 bases unmatched. Germline-derived CDR1 and CDR2 are SQVTM and ANQGSEA. The CDR3 DNA sequence: TGCAGCGCCCTAGGGACTAGCAGTTCGGAGACCCAGTACTTC. Translating gives CSALGTSSSETQYF.

As for this clonotype: A junction boundary mismatches the germline segment, possibly from a read error. The chain is built from TRBV2 and TRBJ2-3, with D possibly being TRBD2 (5 bases). The CDR3 length is 15 residues. Germline V lookup: CDR1 SNHLY, CDR2 FYNNEI. The CDR3 nucleotides read TGTGCCAGCTGTCGAGCGGTGGGCCTCACAGATACACAGTATTTT. Residues: CASCRAVGLTDTQYF.

The chain uses TRBV12-3 or TRBV12-4 and TRBJ1-2, with 9 bases that match TRBD1. CDR3 size: 15 residues. The V segment lost 5 bases and the J segment 6 bases; nucleotides outside the gene matches: 10. The chain's CDR3 is CASSARDRDIDGYTF. The CDR3 DNA reads TGTGCCAGCAGTGCCCGGGACAGGGATATCGATGGCTACACCTTC.

Regarding this clonotype: A single base separates this from a much larger clone, so it may be a read error. This rearrangement joins TRBV5-1 to TRBJ2-3; 10 bases line up with TRBD2. The CDR3 has 15 amino acids. Germline CDR1 is SGHRS and CDR2 is YFSETQ. CDR3 in DNA: TGCGCCGGCAGCGGAACTAGCGGGATTTCCGATACGCAGTATTTT. Residues: CAGSGTSGISDTQYF.

This clonotype was seen a single time. The V and J genes are TRBV6-5 and TRBJ2-7; 11 bases fit TRBD1. The CDR3 runs 18 residues. Unmatched junction bases numbered 19, after V lost 2 bases and J lost 10 bases. CDR1 MNHEY and CDR2 SVGAGI come from the germline V gene. CDR3 sequence reads: CASSYMSTGQGAIYNQYF. CDR3 coding DNA: TGTGCCAGCAGTTACATGAGTACAGGACAGGGGGCGATCTACAACCAGTACTTC.

This clonotype appeared many times. The chain is built from TRBV6-1 and TRBJ1-4, with D possibly TRBD1 on 5 matching bases. V shed 0 bases and J shed 7 bases, with 18 bases lying between them. The germline V gene has CDR1 MNHNS and CDR2 SASEGT. The CDR3 has 17 residues. The CDR3 DNA is TGTGCCAGCAGTGAAGCTGGTTCGGCAGGGCGCGGTGAAAAACTGTTTTTT. This translates into CASSEAGSAGRGEKLFF.

Worth noting for this clonotype: A read error may account for a junction end that differs from germline. The CDR3 nucleotides read TGTGCCAACAGCTTAGGAGTGGGCCCCTACGAACAGTACTTC. It specifies CANSLGVGPYEQYF. The chain uses TRBV7-8 and TRBJ2-7; D not certain. The CDR3 sequence is 14 residues long. From germline, CDR1 is SGHVS and CDR2 FQNEAQ.

To note about this clonotype: Since the CDR3 does not end with the conserved phenylalanine or tryptophan, this likely comes from a read error. The gene calls are TRBV29-1 and TRBJ2-1; 8 bases match TRBD2. CDR1 is SQVTM and CDR2 is ANQGSEA in the germline V gene. This CDR3 spans 16 amino acids. The chain's CDR3 is CSVRTNGRDLYNEQFL. The DNA for the CDR3 is TGCAGTGTCCGGACTAACGGGAGGGACCTCTACAATGAGCAGTTCTTA.

This rearrangement joins TRBV29-1 to TRBJ2-1; D possibly corresponds to TRBD2 (6 bases). The germline CDR1 and CDR2 sequences are SQVTM and ANQGSEA. V was pared by 5 bases and J by 9 bases, with 14 bases between. The CDR3 covers 12 residues. Written as DNA, the CDR3 is TGCAGCGTTTGGGGGAGGCGGTGTGAGCAGTTCTTC. Translating it yields CSVWGRRCEQFF.

This clonotype was counted many times. The rearrangement uses TRBV24-1 and TRBJ2-5; no definite D call. Germline V gene data show CDR1 as KGHDR and CDR2 as SFDVKD. The CDR3 is made up of 14 amino acids. Trimming pared 5 bases from V and 5 bases from J, leaving 14 bases between. The chain's CDR3 is CATSGSNTAETQYF. The DNA for the CDR3 is TGTGCCACCAGTGGGTCAAACACCGCCGAGACCCAGTACTTC.

Notes on this clonotype: Just one base apart from a much larger clone, this may be a read error. The chain links TRBV20-1 to TRBJ2-2; TRBD1 might be the D (5 bases). Germline V gene data show CDR1 as DFQATT and CDR2 as SNEGSKA (reference sequence). The length of the CDR3 is 14 residues. In nucleotides, the CDR3 is TGCAGTGTCCCGGACATTAAGAACACCTGGGAGCTGTTTTTT. This sequence encodes CSVPDIKNTWELFF.

This clonotype was found many times. The chain combines TRBV18 with TRBJ1-1; D may be TRBD1 (5 bases). Germline V lookup: CDR1 KGHSH, CDR2 LQKENI. The CDR3 loop spans 14 amino acids. V lost 1 base to trimming and J lost 5 bases, with 11 bases between them. The CDR3 DNA sequence: TGTGCCAGCTCACCACTCCCAGGGAAGACTGAAGCTTTCTTT. This codes for CASSPLPGKTEAFF.

For this clonotype: The junction departs from the called germline gene at one end, perhaps through a read error. The chain has TRBV12-3 or TRBV12-4 and TRBJ1-2; D gene ambiguous. The CDR3 is 15 residues long. The CDR3 is CTSSLLAGFGYGYTF. The CDR3 DNA is TGTACCAGCAGTTTATTGGCAGGTTTTGGCTATGGCTACACCTTC.

This clonotype was seen ten or more times. The V and J genes are TRBV25-1 and TRBJ1-2; the D is unclear. Germline-derived CDR1 and CDR2 are MGHDK and SYGVNS. The germline V and J ends were trimmed by 3 bases and 8 bases, with 19 bases remaining between them. The CDR3 is 15 amino acids. Here the CDR3 reads CASSELHNWQTGYTF. DNA of the CDR3: TGTGCCAGCAGTGAGTTGCACAATTGGCAGACCGGCTACACCTTC.

The chain uses TRBV4-1 and TRBJ2-5; D gene ambiguous. Trimming took off 4 bases at V and 1 base at J, with 10 bases between the two ends. CDR1 is MGHRA, CDR2 YSYEKL, per germline. CDR3 length equals 14 residues. The CDR3 coding sequence is TGCGCCAGCAGCCTCTGGATGACCCAAGAGACCCAGTACTTC. Translating gives CASSLWMTQETQYF.